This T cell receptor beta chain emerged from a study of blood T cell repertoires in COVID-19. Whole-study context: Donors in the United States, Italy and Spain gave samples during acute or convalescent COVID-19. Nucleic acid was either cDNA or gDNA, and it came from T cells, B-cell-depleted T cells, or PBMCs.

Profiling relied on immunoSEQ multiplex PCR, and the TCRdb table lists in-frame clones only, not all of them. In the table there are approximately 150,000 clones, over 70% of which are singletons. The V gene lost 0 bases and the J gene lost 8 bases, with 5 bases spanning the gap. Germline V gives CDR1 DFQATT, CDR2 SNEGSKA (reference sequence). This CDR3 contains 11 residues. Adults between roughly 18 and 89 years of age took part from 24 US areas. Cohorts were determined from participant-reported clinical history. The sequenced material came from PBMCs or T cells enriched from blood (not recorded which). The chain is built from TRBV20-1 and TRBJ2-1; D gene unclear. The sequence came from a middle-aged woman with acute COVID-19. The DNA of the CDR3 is TGCAGTGCTAGAGAAGCTCATGAGCAGTTCTTC. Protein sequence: CSAREAHEQFF.